This TCR beta chain was recorded in a study of vaccination effects on CD4 cells after COVID-19. Study details: It was a median of 72 days after the second dose that post-vaccine samples were obtained. Study-level findings and limits: Cross-reaction with common cold coronaviruses was seen in only 1 of 255 vaccine-induced clones from healthy vaccinees. Early post-infection timepoints were absent, and convalescent patients were few.

Trimming removed 3 bases at V and 5 bases at J, with 8 bases between. CDR1 is SGHTA, CDR2 FQGNSA, per germline. The CDR3 is made up of 13 amino acids. Antigen-specific CD4+ T cells were expanded (with viral peptide pools) by the ViraFEST assay ahead of sequencing. CD4+ T cells were isolated after around 9 days of culture. It was two doses of either the BNT162b2 or mRNA-1273 vaccine that participants received. Of note for this clone: The antigen remains undetermined.

Assay used: immunoSEQ multiplex PCR; TCRdb lists only in-frame clones, some missing. Of tens of thousands of clones listed, roughly two thirds are singletons. This receptor was identified in a human donor who received a COVID-19 vaccine. This chain joins TRBV7-2 and TRBJ1-5; D call uncertain. The sequencing used CD4+ T cells from PBMCs cultured with HCoV-229E spike peptides, collected after COVID-19 vaccination. The CDR3 DNA reads TGTGCCAGCAGCTTTTACAGTGATCAGCCCCAGCATTTT. Protein sequence: CASSFYSDQPQHF.